The entry that follows covers one T cell receptor beta chain sequence. The source of the sample is a study of cytomegalovirus exposure and HLA in healthy donors. With 60 Vbeta and 13 Jbeta primers, the PCR was carried out. Profiling relied on immunoSEQ multiplex PCR, and the TCRdb table lists in-frame clones only, not all of them. The sample gives approximately 110,000 clones, around 80% of which show up once; 1.1% is in the top ten. The V and J ends lost 6 bases and 6 bases, in that order; junction bases with no gene match: 7. CDR3 length equals 15 residues. Per germline, CDR1 MNHEY and CDR2 SVGAGI. The specimen sequenced was PBMCs. The chain employs TRBV6-5 and TRBJ1-5, with 11 nucleotides matching TRBD1. The clonotype originates from a woman in her twenties or thirties in good health and CMV-seronegative. CDR3 sequence: CASSPGQGARQPQHF. The CDR3 DNA is TGTGCCAGCAGCCCCGGACAGGGGGCACGTCAGCCCCAGCATTTT.